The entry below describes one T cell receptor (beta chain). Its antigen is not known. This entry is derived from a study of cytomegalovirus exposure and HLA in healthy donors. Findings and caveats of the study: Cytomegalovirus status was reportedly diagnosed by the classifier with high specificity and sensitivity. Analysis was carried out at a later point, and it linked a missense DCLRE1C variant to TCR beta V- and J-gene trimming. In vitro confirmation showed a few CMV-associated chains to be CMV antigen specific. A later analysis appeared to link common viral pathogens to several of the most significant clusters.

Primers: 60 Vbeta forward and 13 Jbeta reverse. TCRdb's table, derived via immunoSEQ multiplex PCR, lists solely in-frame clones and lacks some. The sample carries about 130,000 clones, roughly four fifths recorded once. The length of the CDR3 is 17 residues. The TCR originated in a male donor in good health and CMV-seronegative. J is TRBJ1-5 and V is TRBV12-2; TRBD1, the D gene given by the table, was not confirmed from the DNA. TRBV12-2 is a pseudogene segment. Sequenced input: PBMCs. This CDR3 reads CASRLGAQGATGQPQHF. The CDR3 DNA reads TGTGCAAGTCGCTTAGGAGCCCAGGGGGCGACCGGACAGCCCCAGCATTTT.